This T cell receptor (beta chain) came from a study of T-cell reconstitution after alpha-beta-depleted transplantation in children. A TCRbeta library incorporating unique molecular identifiers was prepared. TCRdb analysed the PCR reads with MiXCR anew, one entry per CDR3 protein. This table has about 500,000 distinct CDR3 sequences, approximately 30% appearing once. Per the germline V gene, CDR1 is MNHNS and CDR2 is SASEGT. This CDR3 comprises 16 residues. V lost 0 bases to trimming and J lost 6 bases, with 15 bases between them. This TCR came from a human donor who donated a stem cell graft to a child with aplastic anemia. This sequence joins TRBV6-1 and TRBJ1-5; D is perhaps TRBD1 (6 bases). The source was PBMCs from the stem cell graft donor, collected from the stem cell graft. CDR3 sequence (DNA): TGTGCCAGCAGTGAAGCGCCGACAGGTGGGAGTCAGCCCCAGCATTTT. The encoded protein is CASSEAPTGGSQPQHF.